The T cell receptor beta chain described here comes from a study of early stage breast cancer tumors. Germline lookup yields CDR1 SGHDN and CDR2 FVKESK. V gave up 5 bases and J gave up 7 bases; unmatched junction bases: 7. The CDR3 has 15 amino acids. This clone came up many times. What it binds is unknown. Findings and caveats of the study: Comparing each tissue with blood distinguished tumor from normal in about 90% of the 16 patients.

Profiled with immunoSEQ multiplex PCR; TCRdb holds only in-frame clones, not every one. The sample includes around 40,000 clones, about three quarters seen only once; the top ten take 6.5% to 9%. The rearrangement uses TRBV14 and TRBJ1-6; 8 bases match TRBD1. This TCR came from a person in their fifties with breast cancer. The sample was blood. The CDR3 DNA follows: TGTGCCAGCAGCAGGGGACAGGCGGTAAATTCACCCCTCCACTTT. The encoded protein is CASSRGQAVNSPLHF.